This TCR beta chain was obtained from a study of T cell responses to AZD1222 COVID-19 vaccine. Trimming took off 4 bases at V and 5 bases at J, with 18 bases between the two ends. Germline-derived CDR1 and CDR2 are SGDLS and YYNGEE. The CDR3 has 15 amino acids. As concerns this clone: Antigen specificity is unknown.

Only in-frame clones appear in the TCRdb table, and some are missing; sequencing was by immunoSEQ multiplex PCR. Here the sample spans around 94,000 clones, approximately 81% being singletons. General study points: Baseline serostatus was positive in only a handful of AZD1222 recipients.

V and J are TRBV9 and TRBJ1-1; D might be TRBD1 (5 bases). The clonotype comes from an adult in good health. The sequencing here drew on peripheral blood, taken on day 0 of AZD1222 vaccination. The CDR3 nucleotides read TGTGCCAGCAGCCCTCAGGGACGTCTTCGAACTGAAGCTTTCTTT. Residues: CASSPQGRLRTEAFF.